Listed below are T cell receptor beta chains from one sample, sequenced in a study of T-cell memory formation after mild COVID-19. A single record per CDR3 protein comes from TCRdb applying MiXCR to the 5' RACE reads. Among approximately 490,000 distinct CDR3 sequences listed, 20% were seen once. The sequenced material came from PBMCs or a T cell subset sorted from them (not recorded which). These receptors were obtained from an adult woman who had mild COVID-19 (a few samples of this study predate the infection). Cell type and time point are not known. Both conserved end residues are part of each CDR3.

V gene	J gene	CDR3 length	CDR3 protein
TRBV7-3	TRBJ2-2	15	CASSLYGVNTGELFF
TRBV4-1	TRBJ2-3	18	CASSPGPRGGRGPDTQYF
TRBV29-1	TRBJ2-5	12	CSSGPTRETQYF
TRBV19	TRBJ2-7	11	CASSGDHEQYF
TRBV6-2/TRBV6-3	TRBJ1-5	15	CASSTRWTSFEPQHF
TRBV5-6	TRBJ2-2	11	CASSHSRELFF
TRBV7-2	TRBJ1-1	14	CASSQSRVRTEAFF
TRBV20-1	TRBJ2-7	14	CSARNPETSYEQYF
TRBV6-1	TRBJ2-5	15	CASSEVDRSGGTQYF
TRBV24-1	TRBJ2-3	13	CATSDGTAATQYF
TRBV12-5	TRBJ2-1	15	CASVRDNLMIDEQFF
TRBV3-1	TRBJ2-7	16	CASSQDSRVASYEQYF
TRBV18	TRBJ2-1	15	CASSPPVVGTREQFF
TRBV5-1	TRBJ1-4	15	CASSLSGQLNEKLFF
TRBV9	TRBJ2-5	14	CASSRGSSQETQYF
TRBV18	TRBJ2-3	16	CASSKLAGGPGDTQYF
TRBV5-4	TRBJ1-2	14	CASSPGQVGYGYTF
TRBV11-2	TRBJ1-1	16	CASSLRGDTANTEAFF
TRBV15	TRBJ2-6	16	CATSRAGNSGANVLTF
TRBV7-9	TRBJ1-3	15	CASSLEPGGTNTIYF
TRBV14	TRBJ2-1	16	CASSHIGQGLYNEQFF
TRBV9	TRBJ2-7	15	CASSVGSSGRDEQYF
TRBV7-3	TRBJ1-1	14	CASSWRGRETEAFF
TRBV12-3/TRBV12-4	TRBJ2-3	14	CASRGTTNTDTQYF
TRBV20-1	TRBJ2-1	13	CSARSQGLDEQFF
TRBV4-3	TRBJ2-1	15	CASSQGQSSYNEQFF
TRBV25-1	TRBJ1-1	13	CASSEAGRPEAFF
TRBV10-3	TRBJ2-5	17	CAISEDGGAWRKETQYF
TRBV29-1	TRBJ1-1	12	CATSGQGMQAFF
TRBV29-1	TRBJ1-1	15	CSVEGLRGPNTEAFF
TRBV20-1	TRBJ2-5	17	CSASIISGRVLQETQYF
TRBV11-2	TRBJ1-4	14	CASSLRVTNEKLFF
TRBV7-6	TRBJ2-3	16	CASSKRDYSPGDTQYF
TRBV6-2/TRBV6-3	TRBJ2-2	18	CASSYTTGLAGSTGELFF
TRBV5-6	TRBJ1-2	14	CASSLGRPNYGYTF
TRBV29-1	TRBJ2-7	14	CSVTPGQGTYEQYF
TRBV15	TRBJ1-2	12	CATSIGNYGYTF
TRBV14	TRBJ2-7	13	CASSWDRFYEQYF
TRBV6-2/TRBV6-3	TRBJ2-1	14	CASSYSLGVNEQFF
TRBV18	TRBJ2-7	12	CASSWVRAEQYF
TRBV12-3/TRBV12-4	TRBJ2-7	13	CASTTVTSGEQYF
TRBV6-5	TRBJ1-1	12	CASSYSPGQAFF
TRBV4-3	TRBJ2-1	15	CASSQQQDLYNEQFF
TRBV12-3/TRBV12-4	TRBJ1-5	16	CASSNRGGLGNQPQHF
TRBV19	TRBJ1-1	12	CASSKGLLDAFF
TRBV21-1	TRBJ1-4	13	CASSLDTNEKLFF
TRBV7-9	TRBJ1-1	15	CASSLPTDRATEAFF
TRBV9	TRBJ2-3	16	CASSVEVGRPSDTQYF
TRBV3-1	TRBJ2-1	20	CASSQGNPLKGFSSYNEQFF
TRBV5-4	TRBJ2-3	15	CASSRGLGPPDTQYF
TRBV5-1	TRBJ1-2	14	CASSKEGGSYGYTF
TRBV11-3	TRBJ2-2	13	CASSTSGTGELFF
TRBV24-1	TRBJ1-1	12	CATRSEGPEAFF
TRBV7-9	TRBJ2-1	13	CASSDRDIKKQFF
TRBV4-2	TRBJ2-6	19	CASSQDRTGTNSGANVLTF
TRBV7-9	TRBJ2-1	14	CASSTASTYNEQFF
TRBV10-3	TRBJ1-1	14	CAISDRQENTEAFF
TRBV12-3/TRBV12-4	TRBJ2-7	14	CASSLYDSWDEQYF
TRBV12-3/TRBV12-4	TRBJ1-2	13	CATLPSGTYGYTF